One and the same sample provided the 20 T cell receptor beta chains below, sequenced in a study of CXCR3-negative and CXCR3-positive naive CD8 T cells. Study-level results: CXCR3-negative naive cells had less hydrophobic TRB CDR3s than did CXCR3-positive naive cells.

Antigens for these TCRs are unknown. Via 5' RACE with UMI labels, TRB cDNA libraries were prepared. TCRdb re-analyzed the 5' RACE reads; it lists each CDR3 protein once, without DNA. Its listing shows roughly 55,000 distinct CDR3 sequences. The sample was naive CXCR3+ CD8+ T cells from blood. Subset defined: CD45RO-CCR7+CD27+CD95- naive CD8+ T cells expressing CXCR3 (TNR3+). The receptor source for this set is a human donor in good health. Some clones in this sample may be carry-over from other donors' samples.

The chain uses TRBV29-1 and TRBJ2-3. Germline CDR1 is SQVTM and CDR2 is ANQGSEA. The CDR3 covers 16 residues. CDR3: CSVEEPGFDSTDTQYF.

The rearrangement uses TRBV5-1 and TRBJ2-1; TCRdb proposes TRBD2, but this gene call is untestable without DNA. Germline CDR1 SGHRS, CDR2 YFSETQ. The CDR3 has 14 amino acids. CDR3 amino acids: CASSLPGLVNEQFF.

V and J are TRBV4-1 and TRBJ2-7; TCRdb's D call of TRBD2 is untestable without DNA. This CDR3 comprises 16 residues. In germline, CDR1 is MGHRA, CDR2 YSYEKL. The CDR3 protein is CASRKEASGVSYEQYF.

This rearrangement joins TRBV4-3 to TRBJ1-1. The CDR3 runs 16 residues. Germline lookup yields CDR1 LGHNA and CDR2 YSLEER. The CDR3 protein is CASSQDGIQRKGEAFF.

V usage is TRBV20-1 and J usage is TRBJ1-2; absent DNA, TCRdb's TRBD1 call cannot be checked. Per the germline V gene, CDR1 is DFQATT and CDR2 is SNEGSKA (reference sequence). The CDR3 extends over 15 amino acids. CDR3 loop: CSASETVKSEDGYTF.

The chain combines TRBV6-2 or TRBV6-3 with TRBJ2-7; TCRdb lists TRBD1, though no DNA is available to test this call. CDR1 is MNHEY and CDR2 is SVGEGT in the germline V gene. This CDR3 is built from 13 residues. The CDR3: CASRRTGWSEQYF.

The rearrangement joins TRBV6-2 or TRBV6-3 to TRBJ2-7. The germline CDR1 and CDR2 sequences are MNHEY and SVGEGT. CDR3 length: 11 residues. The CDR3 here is CASSYLGEQYF.

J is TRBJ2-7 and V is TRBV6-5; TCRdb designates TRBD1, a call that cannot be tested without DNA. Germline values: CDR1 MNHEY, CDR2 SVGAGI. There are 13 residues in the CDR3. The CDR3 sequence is CASSRDRGSEQYF.

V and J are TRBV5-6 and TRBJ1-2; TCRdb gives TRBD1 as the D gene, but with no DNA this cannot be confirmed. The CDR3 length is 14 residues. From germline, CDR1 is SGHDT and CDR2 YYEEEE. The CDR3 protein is CASSLPMGVRGYTF.

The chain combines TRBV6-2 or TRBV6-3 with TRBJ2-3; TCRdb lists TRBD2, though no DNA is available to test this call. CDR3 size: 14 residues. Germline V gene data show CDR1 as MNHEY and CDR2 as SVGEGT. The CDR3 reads CASSPGLGPDTQYF.

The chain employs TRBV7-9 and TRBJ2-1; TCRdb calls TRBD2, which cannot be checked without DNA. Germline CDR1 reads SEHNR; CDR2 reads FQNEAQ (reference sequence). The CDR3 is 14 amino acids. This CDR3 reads CASSAGLAGNEQFF.

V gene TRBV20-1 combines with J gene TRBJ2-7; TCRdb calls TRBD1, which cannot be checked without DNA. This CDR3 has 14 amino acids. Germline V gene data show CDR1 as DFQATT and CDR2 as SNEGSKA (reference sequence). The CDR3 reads CSARGDRGLYEQYF.

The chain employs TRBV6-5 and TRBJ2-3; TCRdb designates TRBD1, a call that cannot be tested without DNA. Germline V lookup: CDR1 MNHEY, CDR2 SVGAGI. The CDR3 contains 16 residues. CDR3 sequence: CASSYLGGAEIDTQYF.

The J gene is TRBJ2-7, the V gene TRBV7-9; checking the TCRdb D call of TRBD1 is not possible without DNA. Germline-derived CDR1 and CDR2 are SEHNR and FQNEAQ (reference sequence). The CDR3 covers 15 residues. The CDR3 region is CASSLAGQGSYEQYF.

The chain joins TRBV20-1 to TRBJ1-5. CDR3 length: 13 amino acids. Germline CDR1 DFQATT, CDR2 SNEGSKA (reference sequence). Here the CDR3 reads CSAPQLANQPQHF.

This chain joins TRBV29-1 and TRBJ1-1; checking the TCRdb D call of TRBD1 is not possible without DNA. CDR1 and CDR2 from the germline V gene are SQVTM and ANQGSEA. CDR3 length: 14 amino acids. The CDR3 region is CSVDGQGGETEAFF.

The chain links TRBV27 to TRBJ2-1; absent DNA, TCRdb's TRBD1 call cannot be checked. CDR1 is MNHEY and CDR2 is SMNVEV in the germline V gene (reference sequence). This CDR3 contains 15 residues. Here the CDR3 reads CASIPDRSTYNEQFF.

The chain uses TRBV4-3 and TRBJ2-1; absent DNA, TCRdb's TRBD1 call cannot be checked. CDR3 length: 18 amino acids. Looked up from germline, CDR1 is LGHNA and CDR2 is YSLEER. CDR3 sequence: CASSQDGAGTGISVEQFF.

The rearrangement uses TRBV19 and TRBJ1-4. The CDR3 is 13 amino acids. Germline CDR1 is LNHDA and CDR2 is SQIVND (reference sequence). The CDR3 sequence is CASSARDSEKLFF.

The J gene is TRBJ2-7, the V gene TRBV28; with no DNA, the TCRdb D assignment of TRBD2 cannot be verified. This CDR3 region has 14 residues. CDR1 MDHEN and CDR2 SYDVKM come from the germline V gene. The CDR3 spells CASSSSGGPGEQYF. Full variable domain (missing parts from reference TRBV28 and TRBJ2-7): DVKVTQSSRYLVKRTGEKVFLECVQDMDHENMFWYRQDPGLGLRLIYFSYDVKMKEKGDIPEGYSVSREKKERFSLILESASTNQTSMYLCASSSSGGPGEQYFGPGTRLTVT.